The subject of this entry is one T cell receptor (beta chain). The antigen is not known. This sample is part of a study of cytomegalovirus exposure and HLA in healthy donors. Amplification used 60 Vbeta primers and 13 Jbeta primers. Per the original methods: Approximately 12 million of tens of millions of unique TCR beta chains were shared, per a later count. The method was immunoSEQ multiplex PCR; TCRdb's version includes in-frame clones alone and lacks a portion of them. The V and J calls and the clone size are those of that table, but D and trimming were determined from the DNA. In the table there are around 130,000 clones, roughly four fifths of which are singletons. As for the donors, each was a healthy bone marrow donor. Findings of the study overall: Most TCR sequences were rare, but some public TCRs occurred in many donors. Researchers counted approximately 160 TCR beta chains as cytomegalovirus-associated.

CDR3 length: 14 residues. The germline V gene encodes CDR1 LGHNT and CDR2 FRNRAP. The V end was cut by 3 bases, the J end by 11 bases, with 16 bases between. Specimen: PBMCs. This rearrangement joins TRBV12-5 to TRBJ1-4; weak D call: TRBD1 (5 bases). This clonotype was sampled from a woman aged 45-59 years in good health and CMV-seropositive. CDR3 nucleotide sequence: TGTGCTAGTGGTTTTGGCAGCCAGGAGGGGAAACTGTTTTTT. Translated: CASGFGSQEGKLFF.